Given below is one T cell receptor (beta chain) in context. The antigen remains unidentified. Sequenced by immunoSEQ multiplex PCR; TCRdb stores in-frame clones only, minus some. The sample has 79,000 or so clones, approximately 89% seen once. Germline V lookup: CDR1 MDHEN, CDR2 SYDVKM. Trimming took off 10 bases at V and 2 bases at J, with 8 bases between the two ends. This CDR3 spans 11 amino acids. This sample is part of a study of T cell responses to AZD1222 COVID-19 vaccine. Findings and limits, study-wide: Clonal diversity may have been underestimated, and the donors were mostly white British, with more females than males.

The sample here was peripheral blood, taken 28 days after the second AZD1222 dose. This receptor was taken from an adult who received the AZD1222 COVID-19 vaccine. The chain has TRBV28 and TRBJ1-1; D gene ambiguous. In DNA, the CDR3 is TGTGCCACTGTGGTTAACACTGAAGCTTTCTTT. Residues: CATVVNTEAFF.